A selection of T cell receptor beta chains follows, all from one sample in a study of shared clonotypes between healthy human individuals. The data were produced by immunoSEQ multiplex PCR, yet TCRdb's version contains in-frame clones alone and is incomplete. The sample has hundreds of thousands of clones, roughly 95% seen once; the top ten hold 0.11%. The sample was naive CD8+ T cells sorted from blood. All receptors derive from a woman aged 25-40 years in good health. The conserved cysteine and the conserved F or W are not part of the CDR3 here. The D gene is left open where the match is weak.

V gene,D gene,J gene,CDR3 protein
TRBV14,TRBD2,TRBJ2-1,ASSRLAGVVNEQF
TRBV19,TRBD1,TRBJ2-7,ASSIWDSSYEQY
TRBV7-9,TRBD1,TRBJ1-2,ASRGQGPGYT
TRBV5-1,TRBD2,TRBJ2-3,ASSSAGVRTDTQY
TRBV28,-,-,ASSLLASTIFTYEQY
TRBV25-1,-,TRBJ2-7,ASSEIDSAYEQY
TRBV9,TRBD2,TRBJ2-1,ASSLTSSREEGGFEQF
TRBV4-1,TRBD1,TRBJ1-5,ASSQDGTGGAGQPQH
TRBV23-1,TRBD1,TRBJ1-6,ASSPKNPKRGQSPLH
TRBV7-6,-,TRBJ2-7,ASSRPGSLREQY
TRBV28,-,TRBJ1-1,ASSFNGQNTEAF
TRBV11-2,-,TRBJ2-7,ASSLTGAYEQY
TRBV19,-,TRBJ2-7,ASSILPGTYEQY
TRBV27,TRBD2,TRBJ2-3,ASSLLRTSGSLDTQY